A selection of T cell receptor beta chains follows, all from one sample in a study of siplizumab effects on memory and regulatory T cells. The table came from immunoSEQ multiplex PCR; TCRdb's copy has only in-frame clones and leaves some out. The table has roughly 56,000 clones, approximately 95% seen once; the top ten hold around 40%. The sample was CD8+ T cells sorted from blood. These receptors all stem from a human donor in good health. Each CDR3 is given with its conserved first and last residue. D genes are given only for firm matches. Clone size is stated in some rows and not others, as once, few, many or a class when expanded.

j_call	d_call	clone_size	v_call	cdr3_aa	cdr3_nt
TRBJ2-7	TRBD2	NA	TRBV28	CASSLGAGGSYEQYF	TGTGCCAGCAGTTTAGGTGCGGGGGGCTCCTACGAGCAGTACTTC
TRBJ1-1	NA	NA	TRBV6-5	CASSQGDTEAFF	TGTGCCAGCAGCCAAGGAGACACTGAAGCTTTCTTT
TRBJ2-4	TRBD2	NA	TRBV5-1	CASAGREENIQYF	TGCGCCAGCGCTGGGAGGGAGGAAAACATTCAGTACTTC
TRBJ2-2	NA	NA	TRBV4-3	CASSQDHGQVFGTGELFF	TGCGCCAGCAGCCAAGATCACGGGCAGGTATTCGGCACCGGGGAGCTGTTTTTT
TRBJ1-5	TRBD1	NA	TRBV10-3	CAISATGGGNQPQHF	TGTGCCATCAGTGCGACAGGGGGCGGCAATCAGCCCCAGCATTTT
TRBJ2-1	NA	NA	TRBV27	CASSGKGGNEQFF	TGTGCCAGCAGTGGCAAGGGTGGGAATGAGCAGTTCTTC
TRBJ2-5	NA	NA	TRBV15	CATSSDRGSETQYF	TGTGCCACCAGCAGCGACCGAGGGAGCGAGACCCAGTACTTC
TRBJ2-5	NA	NA	TRBV5-6	CASTPRALRETQYF	TGTGCCAGCACCCCGAGGGCGTTGAGGGAGACCCAGTACTTC
TRBJ1-1	NA	NA	TRBV9	CASSVVSSTEAFF	TGTGCCAGCAGCGTAGTTAGTTCTACTGAAGCTTTCTTT
TRBJ2-7	NA	NA	TRBV28	CASTPSPPGLDYEQYF	TGTGCCAGCACCCCCAGCCCTCCGGGACTCGATTACGAGCAGTACTTC
TRBJ2-1	TRBD2	NA	TRBV10-1	CASSDGGLAGEDNEQFF	TGCGCCAGCAGTGATGGGGGACTAGCGGGAGAGGACAATGAGCAGTTCTTC
TRBJ2-3	NA	once	TRBV7-3	CASSLTGSITDTQYF	TGTGCCAGCAGCTTAACGGGAAGTATCACAGATACGCAGTATTTT
TRBJ2-3	TRBD2	NA	TRBV2	CASSELVVTSGHSTDTQYF	TGTGCCAGCAGTGAATTAGTTGTGACTAGCGGACATAGCACAGATACGCAGTATTTT
TRBJ1-2	NA	NA	TRBV27	CASSVRANYGYTF	TGTGCCAGCAGTGTCAGGGCTAACTATGGCTACACCTTC
TRBJ1-1	NA	NA	TRBV14	CASSQLGNTEAFF	TGTGCCAGCAGCCAGTTAGGGAACACTGAAGCTTTCTTT
TRBJ2-3	TRBD2	NA	TRBV6-4	CASSWTSGGTDTQYF	TGTGCCAGCTCTTGGACTAGCGGAGGCACAGATACGCAGTATTTT